The 21 T cell receptor beta chains below were found in one sample sequenced in a study of glioma-infiltrating T cells after dendritic cell vaccination. TCRdb's table, derived via immunoSEQ multiplex PCR, lists solely in-frame clones and lacks some. The data show 55,000 to 75,000 clones, with approximately 80% seen just once and about a sixth held by the top ten. Time point noted: after dendritic cell vaccination, including at tumor progression/relapse. This specimen was blood, taken after dendritic cell vaccination. The receptors come from a human donor with glioblastoma.

This clone was detected only once. The rearrangement uses TRBV29-1 and TRBJ2-2, with 9 bases identical to TRBD1. The CDR3 runs to 15 residues. Losses at the gene ends were 6 bases for V and 2 bases for J; bases not matched to a gene: 7. The germline V gene has CDR1 SQVTM and CDR2 ANQGSEA. The CDR3 here is CSVGRTGVNTGELFF. In DNA, the CDR3 is TGCAGCGTGGGAAGGACAGGGGTTAACACCGGGGAGCTGTTTTTT.

The chain carries TRBV5-1 and TRBJ2-3, with D perhaps TRBD2 (5 bases). Trimming took 6 bases from V and 4 from J, leaving 9 bases between them. This CDR3 region has 12 residues. CDR1 SGHRS and CDR2 YFSETQ come from the germline V gene. CDR3: CASTDSPDTQYF. CDR3 nucleotide sequence: TGCGCCAGCACGGACTCTCCAGATACGCAGTATTTT.

The rearrangement links TRBV19 to TRBJ2-2; possible D gene TRBD2, 5 bases. Per the germline V gene, CDR1 is LNHDA and CDR2 is SQIVND (reference sequence). Trimming left V 6 bases short and J 0 bases short, with 11 bases between. The CDR3 spans 15 residues. DNA of the CDR3: TGTGCCAGTAGCCCAGCGGTGACGAACACCGGGGAGCTGTTTTTT. It encodes CASSPAVTNTGELFF.

The CDR3, as DNA: TGCGCCAGCAGCTACACGACTAGCGGTTACACCGGGGAGCTGTTTTTT. This encodes CASSYTTSGYTGELFF. The V call is TRBV5-1, the J call TRBJ2-2; TRBD2 agrees at 9 bases. J was trimmed by 3 bases and V by 3 bases; bases with no gene match: 6. Germline lookup yields CDR1 SGHRS and CDR2 YFSETQ. CDR3 length equals 16 residues.

In its sample, this clone was seen a few times. The chain's CDR3 is CASSLVVGGETQYF. The CDR3 coding sequence is TGTGCCAGCAGCTTAGTGGTCGGGGGAGAGACCCAGTACTTC. V usage is TRBV7-6 and J usage is TRBJ2-5; D is possibly TRBD2 (6 bases). Germline assignment: CDR1 SGHVS and CDR2 FNYEAQ. The CDR3 is 14 residues long. With 1 base removed from V and 4 bases from J, the gap between germline ends came to 10 bases.

The rearrangement links TRBV19 to TRBJ1-2, with D hard to call. Trimming cost V 6 bases and J 6 bases, with 11 bases left between them. Germline loops: CDR1 LNHDA, CDR2 SQIVND (reference sequence). CDR3 length equals 12 residues. The CDR3 sequence is CASRRETDGYTF. CDR3 coding DNA: TGTGCCAGTAGGAGGGAGACGGATGGCTACACCTTC.

The V call is TRBV19, the J call TRBJ1-4, with D uncertain. CDR1 and CDR2 from the germline V gene are LNHDA and SQIVND (reference sequence). This CDR3 has 15 amino acids. With 3 bases removed from V and 9 bases from J, the gap between germline ends came to 17 bases. CDR3 sequence: CASSMDSLGGKKLFF. The DNA for the CDR3 is TGTGCCAGTAGTATGGATTCGTTGGGAGGGAAAAAACTGTTTTTT.

The V gene is TRBV9, the J gene TRBJ2-7, with no clear D. CDR1 and CDR2 from the germline V gene are SGDLS and YYNGEE. This CDR3 region has 15 residues. V gave up 0 bases and J gave up 0 bases, with 10 bases separating them. This CDR3 reads CASSVASESSYEQYF. The CDR3, as DNA: TGTGCCAGCAGCGTAGCGAGCGAAAGCTCCTACGAGCAGTACTTC. Filled out from reference TRBV9 and TRBJ2-7, the complete variable domain reads DSGVTQTPKHLITATGQRVTLRCSPRSGDLSVYWYQQSLDQGLQFLIQYYNGEERAKGNILERFSAQQFPDLHSELNLSSLELGDSALYFCASSVASESSYEQYFGPGTRLTVT.

This rearrangement joins TRBV4-1 to TRBJ2-1; 9 bases match TRBD2. The V segment lost 1 base and the J segment 8 bases; nucleotides outside the gene matches: 9. CDR1 is MGHRA, CDR2 YSYEKL, per germline. The CDR3 consists of 16 residues. This chain's CDR3 is CASSQVSRGGRYEQFF. Written as DNA, the CDR3 is TGCGCCAGCAGCCAAGTCTCGCGGGGGGGCCGGTATGAGCAGTTCTTC.

This chain uses TRBV7-9 with TRBJ1-1; the D is unclear. V was pared by 4 bases and J by 6 bases, with 6 bases between. The CDR3 contains 11 residues. Germline CDR1 reads SEHNR; CDR2 reads FQNEAQ (reference sequence). The CDR3 region is CASSSYPEAFF. Here the CDR3 DNA reads TGTGCCAGCAGCTCCTACCCTGAAGCTTTCTTT.

The rearrangement links TRBV15 to TRBJ1-2; 9 bases match TRBD1. Trimming at V came to 4 bases and at J to 3 bases, leaving 9 bases not matched to a gene. The germline gives CDR1 LNHNV, CDR2 YYDKDF (reference sequence). CDR3 length equals 16 residues. The CDR3 nucleotides are TGTGCCACCAGCATGATCGGGACAGGGTTACACTATGGCTACACCTTC. Protein: CATSMIGTGLHYGYTF.

The chain is built from TRBV18 and TRBJ1-5, with D possibly being TRBD1 (5 bases). V lost 2 bases, J lost 5 bases, and 10 bases lay in between. Germline CDR1 is KGHSH and CDR2 is LQKENI. CDR3 length equals 14 residues. CDR3 nucleotide sequence: TGTGCCAGCTCACCATCTGCAGGGTATCAGCCCCAGCATTTT. Translating it yields CASSPSAGYQPQHF.

CDR3 sequence reads: CASSDRGLSSYEQYF. Here the CDR3 DNA reads TGTGCCAGCAGTGACAGGGGCTTAAGCTCCTACGAGCAGTACTTC. The gene calls are TRBV6-6 and TRBJ2-5; 8 bases map to TRBD1. The DNA matches TRBJ2-7 better at its end, which makes the J call doubtful. The CDR3 loop spans 15 amino acids. CDR1 MNHNY and CDR2 SVGAGI come from the germline V gene (reference sequence).

The chain links TRBV7-9 to TRBJ1-1, with D possibly matching TRBD1 (6 bases). In germline, CDR1 is SEHNR, CDR2 FQNEAQ (reference sequence). CDR3 length equals 16 residues. The germline V and J ends were trimmed by 0 bases and 3 bases, with 14 bases remaining between them. The CDR3 region is CASSLAPREGDTEAFF. As DNA, the CDR3 is TGTGCCAGCAGCTTAGCCCCACGCGAGGGGGACACTGAAGCTTTCTTT.

The rearrangement links TRBV19 to TRBJ2-1, with D possibly TRBD1 on 5 matching bases. Trimming removed 1 base from V and 5 bases from J, with 9 bases in between. Germline CDR1 reads LNHDA; CDR2 reads SQIVND (reference sequence). The CDR3 is 14 amino acids. This CDR3 is CASSIGGRNNEQFF. The CDR3, as DNA: TGTGCCAGTAGTATAGGGGGCAGGAACAATGAGCAGTTCTTC.

CDR3: CASSLSPERSDGYTF. The CDR3 DNA sequence: TGCGCCAGCAGCTTGTCGCCTGAGCGATCGGATGGCTACACCTTC. V gene TRBV5-1 combines with J gene TRBJ1-2, with D hard to call. This CDR3 spans 15 amino acids. Germline loops: CDR1 SGHRS, CDR2 YFSETQ. Trimming shortened V by 1 base and J by 6 bases, and 16 bases separated the two germline ends.

The V gene is TRBV11-2, the J gene TRBJ1-2, with D tentatively TRBD1 (5 bases). The CDR3 covers 14 residues. Per germline, CDR1 SGHAT and CDR2 FQNNGV. Trimming removed 2 bases from V and 4 bases from J, with 11 bases in between. CDR3 in DNA: TGTGCCAGCAGCTTATTCGGGCAGGGCTATGGCTACACCTTC. It translates to CASSLFGQGYGYTF.

The genes are TRBV2 and TRBJ2-5, with TRBD2 matching over 10 bases. V shed 4 bases, J shed 4 bases, and the junction held 3 bases outside the gene matches. Germline CDR1 and CDR2: SNHLY and FYNNEI. This CDR3 is 14 amino acids long. The CDR3 sequence is CASSGAGGRETQYF. The CDR3 DNA sequence: TGTGCCAGCAGTGGAGCGGGGGGGCGAGAGACCCAGTACTTC.

The V and J genes are TRBV7-8 and TRBJ1-1; 9 bases match TRBD1. The germline V gene has CDR1 SGHVS and CDR2 FQNEAQ. The CDR3 has 18 amino acids. Germline trimming cut 3 bases from V and 0 bases from J; bases unmatched to any gene: 11. The CDR3 is CASSFSGQGTIMNTEAFF. The DNA for the CDR3 is TGTGCCAGCAGCTTTTCCGGACAGGGGACGATTATGAACACTGAAGCTTTCTTT. The complete variable domain, with remaining parts taken from reference TRBV7-8 and TRBJ1-1, reads GAGVSQSPRYKVAKRGQDVALRCDPISGHVSLFWYQQALGQGPEFLTYFQNEAQLDKSGLPSDRFFAERPEGSVSTLKIQRTQQEDSAVYLCASSFSGQGTIMNTEAFFGQGTRLTVV.

The chain is built from TRBV19 and TRBJ2-3; TRBD1 aligns across 8 bases. This CDR3 region has 14 residues. Trimming removed 8 bases from V and 5 bases from J; junction bases left unmatched: 9. Germline CDR1 and CDR2: LNHDA and SQIVND (reference sequence). CDR3 loop: CASGGRGRGDTQYF. The CDR3, as DNA: TGTGCCAGTGGGGGCAGGGGGCGCGGAGATACGCAGTATTTT. The variable domain in full, completed from reference TRBV19 and TRBJ2-3, reads DGGITQSPKYLFRKEGQNVTLSCEQNLNHDAMYWYRQDPGQGLRLIYYSQIVNDFQKGDIAEGYSVSREKKESFPLTVTSAQKNPTAFYLCASGGRGRGDTQYFGPGTRLTVL.

The J gene is TRBJ2-7, the V gene TRBV11-3; D not resolved. Germline V gene data show CDR1 as SGHNT and CDR2 as YENEEA. The V gene lost 5 bases and the J gene lost 0 bases, with 8 bases spanning the gap. This CDR3 spans 13 amino acids. CDR3 residues: CASSITNSYEQYF. The CDR3 DNA follows: TGTGCCAGCAGCATTACAAACTCCTACGAGCAGTACTTC.